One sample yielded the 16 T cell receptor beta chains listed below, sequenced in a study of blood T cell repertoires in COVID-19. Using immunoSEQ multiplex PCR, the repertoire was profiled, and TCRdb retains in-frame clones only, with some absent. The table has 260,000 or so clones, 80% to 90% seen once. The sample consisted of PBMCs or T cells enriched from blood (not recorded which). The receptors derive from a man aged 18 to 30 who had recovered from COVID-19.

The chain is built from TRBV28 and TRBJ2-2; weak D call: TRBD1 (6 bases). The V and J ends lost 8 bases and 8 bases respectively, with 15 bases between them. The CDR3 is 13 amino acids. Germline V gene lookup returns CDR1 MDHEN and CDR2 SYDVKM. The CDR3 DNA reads TGTGCCAGCGGAAATCTCGGGACAGGGGAGCTGTTTTTT. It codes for CASGNLGTGELFF.

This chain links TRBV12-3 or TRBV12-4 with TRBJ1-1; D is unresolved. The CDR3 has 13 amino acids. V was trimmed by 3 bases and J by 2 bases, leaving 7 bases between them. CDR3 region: CASSFQTNTEAFF. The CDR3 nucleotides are TGTGCCAGCAGTTTCCAGACAAACACTGAAGCTTTCTTT.

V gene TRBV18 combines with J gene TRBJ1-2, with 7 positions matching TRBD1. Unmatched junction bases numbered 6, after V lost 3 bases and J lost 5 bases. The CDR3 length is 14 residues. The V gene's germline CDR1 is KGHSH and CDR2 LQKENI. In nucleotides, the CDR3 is TGTGCCAGCTCACCGCCTGACAGGGTTTATGGCTACACCTTC. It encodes CASSPPDRVYGYTF.

CDR3 nucleotide sequence: TGTGCCTGGAGGAGTTGGAGGAGCTCCTACGAGCAGTACTTC. Encoded protein: CAWRSWRSSYEQYF. This rearrangement joins TRBV30 to TRBJ2-7; the D gene is possibly TRBD2 (5 bases). Per germline, CDR1 GTSNPN and CDR2 SVGIG (reference sequence). The CDR3 extends over 14 amino acids. V gave up 3 bases and J gave up 0 bases, with 12 bases separating them.

The CDR3 is CASSFGQGRYGYTF. CDR3 sequence (DNA): TGTGCCAGCAGTTTCGGACAGGGGCGCTATGGCTACACCTTC. The chain recombines TRBV28 with TRBJ1-2; TRBD1 aligns across 9 bases. This CDR3 has 14 amino acids. V dropped 3 bases and J dropped 4; count of bases not matched to a gene: 3. From germline, CDR1 is MDHEN and CDR2 SYDVKM.

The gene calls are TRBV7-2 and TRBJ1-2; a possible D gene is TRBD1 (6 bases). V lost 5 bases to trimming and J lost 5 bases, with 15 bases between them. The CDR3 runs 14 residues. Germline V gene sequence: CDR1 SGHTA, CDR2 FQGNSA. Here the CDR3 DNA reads TGTGCCAGCAGCCCTGGACAGACGGGGTATGGCTACACCTTC. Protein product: CASSPGQTGYGYTF.

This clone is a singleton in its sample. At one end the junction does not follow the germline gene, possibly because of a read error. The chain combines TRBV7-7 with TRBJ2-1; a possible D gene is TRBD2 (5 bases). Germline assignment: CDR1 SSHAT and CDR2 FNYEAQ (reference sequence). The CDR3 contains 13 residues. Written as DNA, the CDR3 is TGTGCTAGCAGCACCGACGGCAGGAGGGAGCAGTTCTTC. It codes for CASSTDGRREQFF.

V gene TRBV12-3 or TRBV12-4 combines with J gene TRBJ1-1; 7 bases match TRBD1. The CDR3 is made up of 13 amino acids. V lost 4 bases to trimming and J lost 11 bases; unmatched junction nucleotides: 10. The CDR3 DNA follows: TGTGCCAGCAGTTCAAGGGGGCGCGAGCTGGCTTTCTTT. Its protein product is CASSSRGRELAFF.

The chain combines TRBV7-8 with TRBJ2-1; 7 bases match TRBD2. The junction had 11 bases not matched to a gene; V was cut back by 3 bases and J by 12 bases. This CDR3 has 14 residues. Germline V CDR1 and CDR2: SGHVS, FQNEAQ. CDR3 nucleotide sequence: TGTGCCAGCAGCTTCGTTCTAGCGGCTCGGGGGCAGTTCTTC. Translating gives CASSFVLAARGQFF.

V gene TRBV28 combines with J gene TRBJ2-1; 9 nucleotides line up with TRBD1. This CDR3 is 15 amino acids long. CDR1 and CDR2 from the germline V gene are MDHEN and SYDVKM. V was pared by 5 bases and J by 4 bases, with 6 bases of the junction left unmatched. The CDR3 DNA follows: TGTGCCAGCAGTCAACAGGGGGCGGGATACAATGAGCAGTTCTTC. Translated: CASSQQGAGYNEQFF.

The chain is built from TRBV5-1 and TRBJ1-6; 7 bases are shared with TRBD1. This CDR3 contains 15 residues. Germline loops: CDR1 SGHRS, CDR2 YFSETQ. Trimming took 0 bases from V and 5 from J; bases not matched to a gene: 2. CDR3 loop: CASSLAGTDNSPLHF. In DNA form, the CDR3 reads TGCGCCAGCAGCTTGGCCGGGACAGATAATTCACCCCTCCACTTT. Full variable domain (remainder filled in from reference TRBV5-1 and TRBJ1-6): KAGVTQTPRYLIKTRGQQVTLSCSPISGHRSVSWYQQTPGQGLQFLFEYFSETQRNKGNFPGRFSGRQFSNSRSEMNVSTLELGDSALYLCASSLAGTDNSPLHFGNGTRLTVT.

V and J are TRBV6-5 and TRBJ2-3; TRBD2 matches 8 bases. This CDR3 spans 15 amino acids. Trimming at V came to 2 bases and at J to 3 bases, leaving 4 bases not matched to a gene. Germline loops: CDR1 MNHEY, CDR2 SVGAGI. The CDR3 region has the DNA TGTGCCAGCAGTTACGCCCAGCGGGAGACAGATACGCAGTATTTT. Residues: CASSYAQRETDTQYF.

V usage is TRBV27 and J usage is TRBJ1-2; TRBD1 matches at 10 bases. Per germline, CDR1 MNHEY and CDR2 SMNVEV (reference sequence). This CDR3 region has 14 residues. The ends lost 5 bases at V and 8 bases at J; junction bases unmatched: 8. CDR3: CASSARDRGGGYTF. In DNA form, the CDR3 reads TGTGCCAGCAGTGCTCGGGACAGGGGAGGCGGCTACACCTTC.

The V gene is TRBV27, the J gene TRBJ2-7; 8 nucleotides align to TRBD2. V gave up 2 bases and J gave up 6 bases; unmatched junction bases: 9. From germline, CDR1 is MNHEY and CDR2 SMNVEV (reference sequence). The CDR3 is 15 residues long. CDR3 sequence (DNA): TGTGCCAGCAGTTTAGGGACTAGTAAACTCGCCGAGCAGTACTTC. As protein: CASSLGTSKLAEQYF.

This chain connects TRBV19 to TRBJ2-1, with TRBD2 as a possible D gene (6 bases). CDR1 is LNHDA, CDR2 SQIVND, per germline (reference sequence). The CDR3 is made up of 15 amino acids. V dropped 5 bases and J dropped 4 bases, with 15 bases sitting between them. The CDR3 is CASSSRGTPYNEQFF. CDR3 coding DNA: TGTGCCAGTAGTTCCCGCGGGACTCCTTACAATGAGCAGTTCTTC.

The CDR3 protein is CASSEQGSSTEAFF. The CDR3, as DNA: TGTGCCAGCTCAGAACAGGGGAGTAGCACTGAAGCTTTCTTT. The chain combines TRBV18 with TRBJ1-1, with 7 bases identical to TRBD1. This CDR3 comprises 14 residues. V shed 5 bases and J 4 bases; nucleotides not matched to a gene: 7. Per the germline V gene, CDR1 is KGHSH and CDR2 is LQKENI.